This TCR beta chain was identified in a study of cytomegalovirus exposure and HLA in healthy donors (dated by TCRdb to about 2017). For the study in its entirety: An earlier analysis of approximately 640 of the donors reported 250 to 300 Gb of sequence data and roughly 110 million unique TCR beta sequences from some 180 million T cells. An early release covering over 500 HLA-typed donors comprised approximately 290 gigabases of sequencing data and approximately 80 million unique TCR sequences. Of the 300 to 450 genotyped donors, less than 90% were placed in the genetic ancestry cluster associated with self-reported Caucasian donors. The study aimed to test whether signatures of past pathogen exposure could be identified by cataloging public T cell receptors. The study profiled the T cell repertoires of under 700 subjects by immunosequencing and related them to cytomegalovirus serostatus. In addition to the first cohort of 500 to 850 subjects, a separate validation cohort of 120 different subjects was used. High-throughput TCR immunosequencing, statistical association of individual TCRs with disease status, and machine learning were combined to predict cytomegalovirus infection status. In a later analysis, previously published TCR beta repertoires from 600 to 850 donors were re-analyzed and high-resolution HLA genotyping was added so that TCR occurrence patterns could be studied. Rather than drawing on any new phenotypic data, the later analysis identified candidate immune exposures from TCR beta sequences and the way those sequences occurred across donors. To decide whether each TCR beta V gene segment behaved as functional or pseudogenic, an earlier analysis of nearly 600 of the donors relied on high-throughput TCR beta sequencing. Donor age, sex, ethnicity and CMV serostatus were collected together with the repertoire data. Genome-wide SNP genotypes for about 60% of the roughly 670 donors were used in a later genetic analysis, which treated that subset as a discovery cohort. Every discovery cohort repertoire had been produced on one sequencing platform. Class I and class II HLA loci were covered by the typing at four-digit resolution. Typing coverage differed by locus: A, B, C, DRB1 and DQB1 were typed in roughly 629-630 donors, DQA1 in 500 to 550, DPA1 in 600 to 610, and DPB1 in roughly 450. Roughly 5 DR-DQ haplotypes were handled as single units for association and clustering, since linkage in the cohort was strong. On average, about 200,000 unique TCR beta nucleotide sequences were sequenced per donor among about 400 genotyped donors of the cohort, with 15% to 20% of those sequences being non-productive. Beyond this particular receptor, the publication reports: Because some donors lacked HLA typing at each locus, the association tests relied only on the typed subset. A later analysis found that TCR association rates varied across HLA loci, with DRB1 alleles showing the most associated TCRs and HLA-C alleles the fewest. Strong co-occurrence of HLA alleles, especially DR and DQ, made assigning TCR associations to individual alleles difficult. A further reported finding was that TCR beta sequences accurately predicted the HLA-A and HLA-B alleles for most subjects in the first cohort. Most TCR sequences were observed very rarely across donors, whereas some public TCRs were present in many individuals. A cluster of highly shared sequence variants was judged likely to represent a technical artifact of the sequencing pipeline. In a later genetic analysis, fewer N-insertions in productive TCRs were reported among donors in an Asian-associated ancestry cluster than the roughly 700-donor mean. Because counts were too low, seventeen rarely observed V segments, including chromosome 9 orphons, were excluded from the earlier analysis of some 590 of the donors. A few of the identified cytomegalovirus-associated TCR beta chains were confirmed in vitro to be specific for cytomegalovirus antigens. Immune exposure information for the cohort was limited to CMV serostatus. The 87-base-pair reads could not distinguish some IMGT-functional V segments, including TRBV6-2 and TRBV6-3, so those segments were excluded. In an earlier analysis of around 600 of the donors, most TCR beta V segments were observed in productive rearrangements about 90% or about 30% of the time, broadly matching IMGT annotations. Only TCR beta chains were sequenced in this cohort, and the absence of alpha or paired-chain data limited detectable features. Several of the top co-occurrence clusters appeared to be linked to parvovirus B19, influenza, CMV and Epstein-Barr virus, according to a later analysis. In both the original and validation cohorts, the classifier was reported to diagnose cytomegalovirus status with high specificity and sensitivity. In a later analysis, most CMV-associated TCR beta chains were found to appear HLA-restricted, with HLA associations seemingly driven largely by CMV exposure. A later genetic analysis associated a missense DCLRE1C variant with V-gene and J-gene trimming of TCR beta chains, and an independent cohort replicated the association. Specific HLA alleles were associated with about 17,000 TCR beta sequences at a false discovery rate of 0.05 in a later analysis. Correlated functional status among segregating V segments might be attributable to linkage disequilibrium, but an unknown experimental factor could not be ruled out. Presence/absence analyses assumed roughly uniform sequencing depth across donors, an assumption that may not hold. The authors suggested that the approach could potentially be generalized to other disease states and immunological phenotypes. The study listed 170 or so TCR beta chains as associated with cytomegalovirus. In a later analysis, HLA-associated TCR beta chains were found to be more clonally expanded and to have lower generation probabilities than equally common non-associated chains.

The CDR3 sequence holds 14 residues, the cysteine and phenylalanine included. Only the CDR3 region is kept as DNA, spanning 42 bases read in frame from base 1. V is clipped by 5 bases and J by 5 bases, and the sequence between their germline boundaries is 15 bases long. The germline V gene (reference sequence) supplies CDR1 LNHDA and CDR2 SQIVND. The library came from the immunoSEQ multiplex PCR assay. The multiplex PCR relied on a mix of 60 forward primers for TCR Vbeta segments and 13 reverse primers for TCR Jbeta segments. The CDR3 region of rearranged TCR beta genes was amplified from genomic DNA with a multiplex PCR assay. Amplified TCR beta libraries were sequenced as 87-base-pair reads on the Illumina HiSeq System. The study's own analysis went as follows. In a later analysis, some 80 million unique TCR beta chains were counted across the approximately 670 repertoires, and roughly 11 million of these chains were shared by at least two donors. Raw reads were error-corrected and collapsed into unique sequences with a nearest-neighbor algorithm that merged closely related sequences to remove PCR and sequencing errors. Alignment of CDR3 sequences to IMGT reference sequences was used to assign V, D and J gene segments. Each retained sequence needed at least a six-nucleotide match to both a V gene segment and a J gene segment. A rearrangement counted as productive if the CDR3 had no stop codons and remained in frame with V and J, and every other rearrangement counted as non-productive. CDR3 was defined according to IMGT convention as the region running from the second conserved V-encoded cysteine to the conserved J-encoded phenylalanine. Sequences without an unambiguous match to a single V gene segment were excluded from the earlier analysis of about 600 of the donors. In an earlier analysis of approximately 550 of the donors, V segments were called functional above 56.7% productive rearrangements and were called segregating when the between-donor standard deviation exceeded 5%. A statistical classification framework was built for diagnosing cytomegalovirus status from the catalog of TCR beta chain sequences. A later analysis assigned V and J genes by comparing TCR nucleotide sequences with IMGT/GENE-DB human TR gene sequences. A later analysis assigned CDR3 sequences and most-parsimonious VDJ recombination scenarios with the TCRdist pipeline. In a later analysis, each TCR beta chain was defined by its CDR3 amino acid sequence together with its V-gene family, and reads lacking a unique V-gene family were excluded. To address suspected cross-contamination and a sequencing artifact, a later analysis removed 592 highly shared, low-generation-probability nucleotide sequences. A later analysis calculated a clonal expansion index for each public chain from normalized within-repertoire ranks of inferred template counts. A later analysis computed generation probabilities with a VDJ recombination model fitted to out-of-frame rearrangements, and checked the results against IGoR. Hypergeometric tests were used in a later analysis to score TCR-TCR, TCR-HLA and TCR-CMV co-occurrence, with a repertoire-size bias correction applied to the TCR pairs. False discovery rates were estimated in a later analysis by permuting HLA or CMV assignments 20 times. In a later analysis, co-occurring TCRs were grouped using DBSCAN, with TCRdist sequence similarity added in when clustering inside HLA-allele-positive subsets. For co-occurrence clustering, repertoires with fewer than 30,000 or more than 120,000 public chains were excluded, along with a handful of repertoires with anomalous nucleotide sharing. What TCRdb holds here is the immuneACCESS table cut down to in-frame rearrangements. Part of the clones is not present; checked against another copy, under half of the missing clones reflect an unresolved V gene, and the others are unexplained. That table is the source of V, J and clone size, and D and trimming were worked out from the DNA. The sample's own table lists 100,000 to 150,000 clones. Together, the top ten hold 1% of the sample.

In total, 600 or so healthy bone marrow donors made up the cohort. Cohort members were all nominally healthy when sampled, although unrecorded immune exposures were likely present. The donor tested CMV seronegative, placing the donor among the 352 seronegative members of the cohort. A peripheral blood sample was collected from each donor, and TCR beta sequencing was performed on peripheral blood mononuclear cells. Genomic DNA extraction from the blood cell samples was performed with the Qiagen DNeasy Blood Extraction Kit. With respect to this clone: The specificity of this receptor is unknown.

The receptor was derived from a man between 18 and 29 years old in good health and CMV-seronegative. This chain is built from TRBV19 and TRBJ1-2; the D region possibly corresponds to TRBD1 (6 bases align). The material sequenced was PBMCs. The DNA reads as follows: TGTGCCAGTAGTTCTCCGGGACAAAGATATGGCTACACCTTC. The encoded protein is CASSSPGQRYGYTF. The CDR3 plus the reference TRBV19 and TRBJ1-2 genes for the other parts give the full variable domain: DGGITQSPKYLFRKEGQNVTLSCEQNLNHDAMYWYRQDPGQGLRLIYYSQIVNDFQKGDIAEGYSVSREKKESFPLTVTSAQKNPTAFYLCASSSPGQRYGYTFGSGTRLTVV.